The clone carrying this T cell receptor (beta chain) turned up a few times. This specimen comes from a study of blood T cell repertoires in COVID-19. Across the whole study: Specimens from acute and convalescent COVID-19 originated in the United States, Italy and Spain. From T cells, B-cell-depleted T cells, or PBMCs came the material, which was cDNA or gDNA.

The CDR3 length is 12 residues. V shed 5 bases, J shed 5 bases, and the junction held 2 bases outside the gene matches. In germline, CDR1 is SGHNT, CDR2 YENEEA. Original methodology: Amplification with reference gene primers provided the estimates of nucleated cell counts. Clones were read by immunoSEQ multiplex PCR, and TCRdb kept only the in-frame ones, dropping some. V and J calls and clone size are as listed in that table; D and trimming were resolved from the DNA. The sample consists of roughly 120,000 clones, roughly four fifths of them appearing once. Sample: peripheral blood. The gene calls are TRBV11-3 and TRBJ2-5; TRBD2 matches 7 bases. The TCR comes from a man in his 70s with active or convalescent COVID-19. The CDR3 region is CASSPGRETQYF. As DNA, the CDR3 is TGTGCCAGCAGCCCCGGGAGGGAGACCCAGTACTTC.